The 23 T cell receptor beta chains listed next were all sequenced from one sample in a study of blood T cell repertoires in COVID-19. Produced via immunoSEQ multiplex PCR; TCRdb's table is partial and in-frame only. The data show roughly 160,000 clones, 87% seen once. The sample was peripheral blood. All receptors derive from a woman aged 70-85 years with COVID-19, enrolled during active disease.

The V and J genes are TRBV6-5 and TRBJ1-6; TRBD1 is a possible D gene (5 bases). The CDR3 contains 14 residues. V lost 6 bases, J lost 10 bases, and 16 bases lay in between. The germline V gene has CDR1 MNHEY and CDR2 SVGAGI. The CDR3 nucleotides are TGTGCCAGCAGAAGTACGGGTAAGGGGTCACCCCTCCACTTT. This gives the protein CASRSTGKGSPLHF.

This clone was seen a single time. DNA for the CDR3: TGTGCCACCAGCAGAGAAACCCGGGGGGACCAAGAGACCCAGTACTTC. Encoded protein: CATSRETRGDQETQYF. This chain uses TRBV15 with TRBJ2-5; 7 nucleotides line up with TRBD2. Trimming took 0 bases from V and 0 from J; bases not matched to a gene: 4. The CDR3 totals 16 residues. CDR1 is LNHNV, CDR2 YYDKDF, per germline (reference sequence).

This clone occurred a few times. The rearrangement links TRBV28 to TRBJ1-1, with a tentative D call TRBD1 (6 bases). The germline CDR1 and CDR2 sequences are MDHEN and SYDVKM. The CDR3 has 14 amino acids. V dropped 10 bases and J dropped 1 base, with 16 bases sitting between them. CDR3 protein: CAILQQGRNTEAFF. CDR3 nucleotides: TGTGCCATCCTGCAGCAGGGGAGGAACACTGAAGCTTTCTTT.

This clone was seen only once. This chain connects TRBV5-6 to TRBJ1-2; D call uncertain. V was trimmed by 4 bases and J by 4 bases, leaving 17 bases between them. CDR1 is SGHDT and CDR2 is YYEEEE in the germline V gene. This CDR3 contains 15 residues. In DNA, the CDR3 is TGTGCCAGCAGCCCCGGACTGCTCCGGGGCTATGGCTACACCTTC. It encodes CASSPGLLRGYGYTF.

This chain's CDR3 is CASSPPTGLETQYF. CDR3 sequence (DNA): TGTGCCAGCAGCCCCCCGACAGGGTTAGAGACCCAGTACTTC. The rearrangement uses TRBV7-2 and TRBJ2-5; TRBD1 aligns across 7 bases. The ends lost 5 bases at V and 4 bases at J; junction bases unmatched: 7. This CDR3 contains 14 residues. CDR1 and CDR2 from the germline V gene are SGHTA and FQGNSA.

This clone was found a few times. The V call is TRBV28, the J call TRBJ1-1; a weak D match, TRBD1 (5 bases). V was shortened by 10 bases and J by 1 base, with 19 bases between the two germline ends. Per the germline V gene, CDR1 is MDHEN and CDR2 is SYDVKM. The CDR3 has 15 amino acids. This CDR3 reads CATLMGGAPNTEAFF. DNA of the CDR3: TGTGCCACCCTAATGGGGGGTGCGCCGAACACTGAAGCTTTCTTT.

This clone was observed a single time. This rearrangement joins TRBV3-1 (or the pseudogene TRBV3-2) to TRBJ2-3; 8 bases are a match to TRBD2. This CDR3 is 14 amino acids long. Trimming at V came to 4 bases and at J to 10 bases, leaving 10 bases not matched to a gene. Per germline, CDR1 LGHDT and CDR2 YNNKEL (reference sequence). The DNA for the CDR3 is TGTGCCAGCAGCCCCGGACTAGCTCAACCCCCGCAGTATTTT. Translation gives CASSPGLAQPPQYF.

The genes are TRBV7-2 and TRBJ1-3; D is possibly TRBD1 (5 bases). The V gene lost 5 bases and the J gene lost 2 bases, with 7 bases spanning the gap. The germline V gene has CDR1 SGHTA and CDR2 FQGNSA. This CDR3 region has 13 residues. The CDR3 DNA reads TGTGCCAGCAGCGACAGCGCTGGAAACACCATATATTTT. This codes for CASSDSAGNTIYF.

This sequence joins TRBV10-1 and TRBJ2-5; D gene unclear. Trimming took off 2 bases at V and 4 bases at J, with 14 bases between the two ends. CDR3 length: 15 residues. Germline values: CDR1 WNHNN, CDR2 SYGVQD (reference sequence). The CDR3 DNA reads as TGCGCCAGCAGTGAGACATTAGCCCCGGGAGAGACCCAGTACTTC. Its protein product is CASSETLAPGETQYF.

The chain is built from TRBV7-9 and TRBJ1-3; D uncertain. The CDR3 runs to 15 residues. Germline V gives CDR1 SEHNR, CDR2 FQNEAQ (reference sequence). Trimming cost V 6 bases and J 1 base, with 13 bases left between them. The CDR3 loop reads CASSPYSGSGNTIYF. CDR3 DNA sequence: TGTGCCAGCAGTCCTTACAGCGGGTCTGGAAACACCATATATTTT.

This chain uses TRBV11-2 with TRBJ2-5, with TRBD1 as a possible D gene (5 bases). CDR1 is SGHAT and CDR2 is FQNNGV in the germline V gene. V was clipped by 1 base and J by 5 bases, with 14 bases between them. This CDR3 comprises 15 residues. CDR3 residues: CASSLGPGLGETQYF. The DNA for the CDR3 is TGTGCCAGCAGCTTAGGTCCAGGGTTGGGCGAGACCCAGTACTTC.

The rearrangement links TRBV6-5 to TRBJ1-6; 9 bases match TRBD1. Unmatched junction bases numbered 8, after V lost 10 bases and J lost 10 bases. This CDR3 has 13 residues. Germline V lookup: CDR1 MNHEY, CDR2 SVGAGI. CDR3 in DNA: TGTGCCACGTGGACAGGGGATACCTCACCCCTCCACTTT. As protein: CATWTGDTSPLHF.

The chain is built from TRBV4-1 and TRBJ1-4, with a tentative D call TRBD1 (5 bases). Deletions cut 0 bases from V and 7 bases from J, with 12 bases between. This CDR3 contains 15 residues. Germline CDR1 reads MGHRA; CDR2 reads YSYEKL. The CDR3 nucleotides read TGCGCCAGCAGCCAAGAAGGGACTGTAGGTGAAAAACTGTTTTTT. Its translation: CASSQEGTVGEKLFF.

This chain joins TRBV3-1 (or the pseudogene TRBV3-2) and TRBJ2-7, with D possibly being TRBD1 (7 bases). The CDR3 is 14 amino acids. V shed 4 bases and J shed 1 base, with 11 bases lying between them. From germline, CDR1 is LGHDT and CDR2 YNNKEL (reference sequence). The CDR3 region is CASSRQGGSYEQYF. CDR3 nucleotide sequence: TGTGCCAGCAGCCGGCAGGGGGGTTCCTACGAGCAGTACTTC.

The rearrangement uses TRBV7-2 and TRBJ2-2; 11 positions agree with TRBD2. The CDR3 totals 16 residues. The V and J ends lost 3 bases and 0 bases, in that order; junction bases with no gene match: 0. The germline CDR1 and CDR2 sequences are SGHTA and FQGNSA. The CDR3: CASSLTSGANTGELFF. In DNA form, the CDR3 reads TGTGCCAGCAGCTTGACTAGCGGGGCGAACACCGGGGAGCTGTTTTTT.

The chain links TRBV6-1 to TRBJ2-2, with a tentative D call TRBD1 (6 bases). The V gene lost 1 base and the J gene lost 6 bases, with 12 bases spanning the gap. This CDR3 is 15 amino acids long. Germline CDR1 MNHNS, CDR2 SASEGT. CDR3 sequence: CASSEEATGPGELFF. DNA for the CDR3: TGTGCCAGCAGTGAAGAAGCAACAGGGCCCGGGGAGCTGTTTTTT.

This rearrangement joins TRBV19 to TRBJ1-2, with D perhaps TRBD1 (5 bases). Germline CDR1 LNHDA, CDR2 SQIVND (reference sequence). Between the trimmed V and J ends, which lost 3 bases and 7 bases, there was a span of 18 bases. The CDR3 is 15 amino acids. Here the CDR3 reads CASSINAGYGIGYTF. CDR3 coding DNA: TGTGCCAGTAGTATTAATGCAGGGTATGGAATTGGCTACACCTTC.

V gene TRBV4-2 combines with J gene TRBJ2-1; 16 nucleotides agree with TRBD2. With 4 bases clipped from V and 7 bases from J, the junction kept 10 bases outside the gene matches. The CDR3 runs 18 residues. Per the germline V gene, CDR1 is LGHNA and CDR2 is YNFKEQ. The CDR3 DNA is TGTGCCAGCAGCCGCCTTCTCCCGGGACTAGCGGGGGGGAATGAGCAGTTCTTC. It codes for CASSRLLPGLAGGNEQFF.

The chain links TRBV19 to TRBJ2-1; TRBD2 matches 11 bases. This CDR3 is 15 amino acids long. The germline V gene has CDR1 LNHDA and CDR2 SQIVND (reference sequence). Losses at the gene ends were 7 bases for V and 6 bases for J; bases not matched to a gene: 8. The CDR3 bases are TGTGCCAGTACCAAGACTAGCGGGGTGATCAATGAGCAGTTCTTC. It specifies CASTKTSGVINEQFF.

V usage is TRBV5-8 and J usage is TRBJ1-5; D is perhaps TRBD1 (6 bases). Per the germline V gene, CDR1 is SGHTS and CDR2 is YDEGEE. The CDR3 is 14 residues long. With 4 bases removed from V and 6 bases from J, the gap between germline ends came to 14 bases. The CDR3 loop reads CASSPGTWGQPQHF. CDR3 in DNA: TGTGCCAGCAGCCCTGGGACATGGGGTCAGCCCCAGCATTTT.

The chain couples TRBV30 to TRBJ2-3, with D possibly being TRBD1 (6 bases). This CDR3 comprises 16 residues. The germline V gene encodes CDR1 GTSNPN and CDR2 SVGIG (reference sequence). V was pared by 3 bases and J by 3 bases, with 19 bases between. CDR3 in amino acids: CAWSPRGVPLTDTQYF. The DNA of the CDR3 is TGTGCCTGGAGCCCCAGGGGCGTCCCTTTAACAGATACGCAGTATTTT. The entire variable domain, with the rest obtained from reference TRBV30 and TRBJ2-3, is as follows: SQTIHQWPATLVQPVGSPLSLECTVEGTSNPNLYWYRQAAGRGLQLLFYSVGIGQISSEVPQNLSASRPQDRQFILSSKKLLLSDSGFYLCAWSPRGVPLTDTQYFGPGTRLTVL.

The rearrangement uses TRBV24-1 and TRBJ2-3; tentatively, D is TRBD1 (5 bases). CDR1 is KGHDR and CDR2 is SFDVKD in the germline V gene. CDR3 length: 13 amino acids. V was shortened by 5 bases and J by 2 bases, with 7 bases between the two germline ends. CDR3: CATSVGATDTQYF. Written as DNA, the CDR3 is TGTGCCACCAGTGTAGGGGCCACAGATACGCAGTATTTT.

The rearrangement joins TRBV28 to TRBJ2-1; 8 positions match TRBD2. From germline, CDR1 is MDHEN and CDR2 SYDVKM. Trimming took 2 bases from V and 5 from J; bases not matched to a gene: 8. The CDR3 has 16 amino acids. The CDR3 loop is CASSLRAGGPNNEQFF. CDR3 DNA: TGTGCCAGCAGTTTAAGGGCGGGGGGTCCGAACAATGAGCAGTTCTTC.